Following are 2 T cell receptor beta chains from one sample sequenced in a study of blood T cell repertoires in COVID-19. Produced via immunoSEQ multiplex PCR; TCRdb's table is partial and in-frame only. The profile shows 190,000 or so clones, about nine tenths of them singletons. Source material: PBMCs or T cells enriched from blood (not recorded which). The receptors stem from a woman in her twenties or thirties who had recovered from COVID-19.

The chain is built from TRBV7-9 and TRBJ2-5; a weak D match, TRBD2 (5 bases). The CDR3 has 13 residues. CDR1 is SEHNR and CDR2 is FQNEAQ in the germline V gene (reference sequence). The ends were cut back, 3 bases at V and 7 bases at J, with 12 bases in the middle. CDR3 sequence (DNA): TGTGCCAGCAGCTTTGACGAGGGAAGGACCCAGTACTTC. It is translated as CASSFDEGRTQYF.

The CDR3 spells CASSIVQNEAFF. In DNA, the CDR3 is TGTGCCAGTAGTATTGTGCAGAACGAAGCTTTCTTT. The V and J genes are TRBV19 and TRBJ1-1; D is unclear. Germline CDR1 reads LNHDA; CDR2 reads SQIVND (reference sequence). This CDR3 spans 12 amino acids. V lost 3 bases and J 8 bases, leaving 10 bases between the germline ends.